This paragraph reports one T cell receptor beta chain. Libraries were prepared by immunoSEQ multiplex PCR; TCRdb keeps only in-frame clonotypes and omits some of them. The sample records roughly 180,000 clones, over 70% being singletons. In germline, CDR1 is SGHTA, CDR2 FQGNSA. Trimming cost V 4 bases and J 4 bases; bases outside gene matches: 4. CDR3 size: 14 residues. This entry is derived from a study of T cell responses to AZD1222 COVID-19 vaccine. The genes are TRBV7-2 and TRBJ1-2; 9 nucleotides line up with TRBD1. The sample consisted of peripheral blood, taken on day 0 of MenACWY control vaccination. This TCR was recovered from an adult in good health. CDR3 region: CASSSRDRVYGYTF. CDR3 nucleotides: TGTGCCAGCAGCTCCCGGGACAGGGTCTATGGCTACACCTTC.